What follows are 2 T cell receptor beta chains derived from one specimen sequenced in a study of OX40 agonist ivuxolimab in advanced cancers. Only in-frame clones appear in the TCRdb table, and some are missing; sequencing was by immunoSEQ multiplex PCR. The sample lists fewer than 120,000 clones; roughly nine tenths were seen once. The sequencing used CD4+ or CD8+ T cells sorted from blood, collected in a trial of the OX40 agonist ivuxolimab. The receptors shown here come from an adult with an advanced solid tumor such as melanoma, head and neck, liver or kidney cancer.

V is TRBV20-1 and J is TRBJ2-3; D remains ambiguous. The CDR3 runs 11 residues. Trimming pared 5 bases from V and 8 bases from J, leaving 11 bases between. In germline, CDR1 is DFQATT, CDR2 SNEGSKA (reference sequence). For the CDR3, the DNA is TGCAGTGCTCCCCAAGGGCGTACGCAGTATTTT. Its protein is CSAPQGRTQYF.

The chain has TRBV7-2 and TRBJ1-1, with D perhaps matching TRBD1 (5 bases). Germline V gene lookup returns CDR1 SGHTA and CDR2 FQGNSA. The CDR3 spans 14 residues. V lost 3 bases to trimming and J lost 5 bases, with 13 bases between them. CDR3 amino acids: CASSLFGGGTEAFF. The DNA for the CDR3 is TGTGCCAGCAGCTTGTTCGGGGGTGGGACTGAAGCTTTCTTT.